The rows below give T cell receptor beta chains drawn from one sample of a study of T cells in localized non-small cell lung cancer. Profiling relied on immunoSEQ multiplex PCR, and the TCRdb table lists in-frame clones only, not all of them. The table shows 20,000 to 25,000 clones, with approximately 87% occurring only once. Specimen: PBMCs, collected before any cancer treatment. The receptors stem from a man between 40 and 70 years old with stage II squamous cell lung carcinoma. The conserved cysteine and the conserved F or W are not part of the CDR3 here.

v_gene: TRBV18; j_gene: TRBJ2-7; CDR3aa: ASSASGDSYEQY
v_gene: TRBV7-6; j_gene: TRBJ1-4; CDR3aa: ASSPGGPLGEKLF
v_gene: TRBV9; j_gene: TRBJ2-3; CDR3aa: ASSAGTRGLDTQY
v_gene: TRBV6-6; j_gene: TRBJ2-5; CDR3aa: ASSYSTVPETQY
v_gene: TRBV6-1; j_gene: TRBJ1-1; CDR3aa: ASREDGAPNTEAF
v_gene: TRBV7-2; j_gene: TRBJ1-1; CDR3aa: ASSLRPKRGDTEAF
v_gene: TRBV7-2; j_gene: TRBJ2-1; CDR3aa: ASSLDLTTASEV
v_gene: TRBV7-2; j_gene: TRBJ1-3; CDR3aa: ASTLDTQAGNTIY
v_gene: TRBV18; j_gene: TRBJ2-3; CDR3aa: ASSPPSPSTDTQY
v_gene: TRBV6-4; j_gene: TRBJ2-2; CDR3aa: ASSGQGGTGELF
v_gene: TRBV11-3; j_gene: TRBJ2-7; CDR3aa: ASSFEEDYEQY